The T cell receptor beta chain described here comes from a study of response to subunit inactivated influenza vaccine. This CDR3 region has 15 residues. With 10 bases removed from V and 4 bases from J, the gap between germline ends came to 21 bases. Germline V gene lookup returns CDR1 LGHDT and CDR2 YNNKEL (reference sequence). TCRdb re-called the RT-PCR reads with MiXCR, one entry per CDR3 protein. Of about 190,000 distinct CDR3 sequences in the sample, 13% to 15% were seen once. Study-wide findings and caveats: Authors suggested that a seasonal influenza vaccination recruits few new T cells each time.

Turning to this clonotype: Its antigen is currently unknown.

The clonotype was recovered from a man in his fifties or sixties who received an inactivated influenza vaccine. The genes are TRBV3-1 and TRBJ2-3; D may be TRBD2 (5 bases). Material: CD8+ T cells sorted from PBMCs, obtained approximately 5 days after vaccination. CDR3 loop: CATSQFLADSDTQYF. In DNA, the CDR3 is TGTGCCACCTCCCAATTCCTAGCAGATTCAGATACGCAGTATTTT.